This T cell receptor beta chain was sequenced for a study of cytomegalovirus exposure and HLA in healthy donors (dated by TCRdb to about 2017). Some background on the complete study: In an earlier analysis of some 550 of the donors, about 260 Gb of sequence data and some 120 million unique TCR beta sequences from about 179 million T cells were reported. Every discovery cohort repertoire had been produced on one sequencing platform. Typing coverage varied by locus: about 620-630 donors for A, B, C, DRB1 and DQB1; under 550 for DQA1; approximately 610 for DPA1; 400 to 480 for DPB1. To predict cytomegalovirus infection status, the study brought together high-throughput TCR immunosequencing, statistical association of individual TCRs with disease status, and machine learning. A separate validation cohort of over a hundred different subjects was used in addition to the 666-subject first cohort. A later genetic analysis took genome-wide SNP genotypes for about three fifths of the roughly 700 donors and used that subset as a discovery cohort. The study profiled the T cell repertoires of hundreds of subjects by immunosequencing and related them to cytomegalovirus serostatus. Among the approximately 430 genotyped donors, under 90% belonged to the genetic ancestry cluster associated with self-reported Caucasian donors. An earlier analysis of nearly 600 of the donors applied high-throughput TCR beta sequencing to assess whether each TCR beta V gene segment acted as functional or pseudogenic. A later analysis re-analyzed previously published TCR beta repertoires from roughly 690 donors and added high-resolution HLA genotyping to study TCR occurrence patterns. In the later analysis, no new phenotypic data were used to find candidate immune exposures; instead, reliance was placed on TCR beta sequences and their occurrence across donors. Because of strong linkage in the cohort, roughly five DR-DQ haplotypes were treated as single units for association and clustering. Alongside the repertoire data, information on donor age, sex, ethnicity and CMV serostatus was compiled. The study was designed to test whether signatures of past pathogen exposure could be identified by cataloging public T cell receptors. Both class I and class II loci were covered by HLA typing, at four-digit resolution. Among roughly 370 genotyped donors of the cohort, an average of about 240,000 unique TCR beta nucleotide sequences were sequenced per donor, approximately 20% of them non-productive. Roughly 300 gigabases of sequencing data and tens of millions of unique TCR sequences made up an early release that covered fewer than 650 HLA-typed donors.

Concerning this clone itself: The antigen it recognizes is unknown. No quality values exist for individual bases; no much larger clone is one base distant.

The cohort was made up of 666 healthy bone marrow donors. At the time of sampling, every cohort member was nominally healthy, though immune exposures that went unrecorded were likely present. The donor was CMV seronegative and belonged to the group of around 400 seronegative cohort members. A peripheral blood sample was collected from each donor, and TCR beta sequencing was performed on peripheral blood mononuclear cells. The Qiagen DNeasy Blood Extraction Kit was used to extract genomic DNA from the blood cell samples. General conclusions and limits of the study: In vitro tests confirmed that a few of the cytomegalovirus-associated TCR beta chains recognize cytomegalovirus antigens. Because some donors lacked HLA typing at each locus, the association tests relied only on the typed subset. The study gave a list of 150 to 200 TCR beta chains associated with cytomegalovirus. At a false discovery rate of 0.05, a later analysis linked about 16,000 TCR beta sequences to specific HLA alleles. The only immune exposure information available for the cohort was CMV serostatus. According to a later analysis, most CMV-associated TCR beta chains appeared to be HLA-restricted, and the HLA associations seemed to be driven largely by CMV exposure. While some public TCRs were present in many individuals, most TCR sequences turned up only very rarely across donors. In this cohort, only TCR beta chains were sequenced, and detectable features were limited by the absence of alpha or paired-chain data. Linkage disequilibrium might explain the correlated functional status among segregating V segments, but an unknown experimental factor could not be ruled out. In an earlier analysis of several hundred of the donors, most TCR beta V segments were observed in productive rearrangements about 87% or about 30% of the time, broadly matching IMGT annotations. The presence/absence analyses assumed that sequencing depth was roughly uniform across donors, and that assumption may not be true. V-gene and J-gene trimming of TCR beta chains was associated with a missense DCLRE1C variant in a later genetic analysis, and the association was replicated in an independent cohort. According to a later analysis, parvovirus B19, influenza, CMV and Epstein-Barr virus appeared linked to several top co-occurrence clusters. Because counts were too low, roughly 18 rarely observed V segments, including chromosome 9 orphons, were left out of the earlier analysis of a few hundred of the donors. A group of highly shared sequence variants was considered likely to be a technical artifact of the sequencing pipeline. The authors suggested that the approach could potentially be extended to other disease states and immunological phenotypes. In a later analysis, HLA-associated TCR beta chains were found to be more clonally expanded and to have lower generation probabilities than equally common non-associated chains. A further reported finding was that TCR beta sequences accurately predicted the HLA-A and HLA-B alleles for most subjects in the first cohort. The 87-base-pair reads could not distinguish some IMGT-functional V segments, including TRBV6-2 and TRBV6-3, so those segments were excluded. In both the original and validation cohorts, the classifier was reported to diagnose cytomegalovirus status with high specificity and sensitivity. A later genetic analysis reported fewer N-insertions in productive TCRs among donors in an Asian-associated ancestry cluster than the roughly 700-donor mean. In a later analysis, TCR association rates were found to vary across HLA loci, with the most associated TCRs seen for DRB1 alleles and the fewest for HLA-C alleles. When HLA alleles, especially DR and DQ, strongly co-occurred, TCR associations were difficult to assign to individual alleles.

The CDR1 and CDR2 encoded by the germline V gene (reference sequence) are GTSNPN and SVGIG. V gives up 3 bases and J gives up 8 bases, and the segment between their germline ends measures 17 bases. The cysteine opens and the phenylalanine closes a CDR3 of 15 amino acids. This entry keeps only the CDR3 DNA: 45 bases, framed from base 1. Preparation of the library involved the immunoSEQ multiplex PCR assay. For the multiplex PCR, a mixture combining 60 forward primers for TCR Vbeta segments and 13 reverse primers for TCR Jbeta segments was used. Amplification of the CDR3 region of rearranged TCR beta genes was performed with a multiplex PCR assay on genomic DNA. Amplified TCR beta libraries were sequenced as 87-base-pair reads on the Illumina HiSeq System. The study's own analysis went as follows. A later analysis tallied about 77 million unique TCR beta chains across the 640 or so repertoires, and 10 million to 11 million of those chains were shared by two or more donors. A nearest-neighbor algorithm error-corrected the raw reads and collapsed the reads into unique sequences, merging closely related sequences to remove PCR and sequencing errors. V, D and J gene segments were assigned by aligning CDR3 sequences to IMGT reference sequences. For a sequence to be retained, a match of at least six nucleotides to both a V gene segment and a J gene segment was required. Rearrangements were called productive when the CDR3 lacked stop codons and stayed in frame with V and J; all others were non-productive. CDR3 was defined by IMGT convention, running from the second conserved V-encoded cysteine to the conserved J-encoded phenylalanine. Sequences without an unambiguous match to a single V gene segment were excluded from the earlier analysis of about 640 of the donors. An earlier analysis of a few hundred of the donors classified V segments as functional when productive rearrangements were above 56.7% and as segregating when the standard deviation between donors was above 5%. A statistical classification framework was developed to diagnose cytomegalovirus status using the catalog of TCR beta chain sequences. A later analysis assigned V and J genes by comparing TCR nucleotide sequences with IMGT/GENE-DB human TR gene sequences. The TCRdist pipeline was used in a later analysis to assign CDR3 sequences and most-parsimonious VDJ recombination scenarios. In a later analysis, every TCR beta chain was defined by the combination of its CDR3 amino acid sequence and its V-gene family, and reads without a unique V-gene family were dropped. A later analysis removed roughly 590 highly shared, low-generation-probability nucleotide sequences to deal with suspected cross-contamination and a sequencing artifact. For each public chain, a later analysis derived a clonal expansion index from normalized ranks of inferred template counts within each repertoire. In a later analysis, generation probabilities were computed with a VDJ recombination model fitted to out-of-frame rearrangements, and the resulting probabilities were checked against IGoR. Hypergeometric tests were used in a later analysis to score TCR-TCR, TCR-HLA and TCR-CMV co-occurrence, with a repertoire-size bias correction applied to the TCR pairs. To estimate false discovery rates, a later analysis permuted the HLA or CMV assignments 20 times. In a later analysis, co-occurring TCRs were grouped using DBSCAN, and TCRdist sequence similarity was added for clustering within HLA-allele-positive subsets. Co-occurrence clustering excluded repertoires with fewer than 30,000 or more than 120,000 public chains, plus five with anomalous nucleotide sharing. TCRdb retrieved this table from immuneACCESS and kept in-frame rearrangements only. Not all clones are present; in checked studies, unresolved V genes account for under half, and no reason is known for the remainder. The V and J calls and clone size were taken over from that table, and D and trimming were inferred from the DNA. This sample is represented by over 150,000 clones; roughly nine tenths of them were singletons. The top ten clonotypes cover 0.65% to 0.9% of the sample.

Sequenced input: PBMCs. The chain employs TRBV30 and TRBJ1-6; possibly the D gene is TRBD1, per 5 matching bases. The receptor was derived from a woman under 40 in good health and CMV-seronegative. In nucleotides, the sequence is TGTGCCTGGAGCGCACGGGGGAGCAGCGATTCACCCCTCCACTTT. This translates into CAWSARGSSDSPLHF.